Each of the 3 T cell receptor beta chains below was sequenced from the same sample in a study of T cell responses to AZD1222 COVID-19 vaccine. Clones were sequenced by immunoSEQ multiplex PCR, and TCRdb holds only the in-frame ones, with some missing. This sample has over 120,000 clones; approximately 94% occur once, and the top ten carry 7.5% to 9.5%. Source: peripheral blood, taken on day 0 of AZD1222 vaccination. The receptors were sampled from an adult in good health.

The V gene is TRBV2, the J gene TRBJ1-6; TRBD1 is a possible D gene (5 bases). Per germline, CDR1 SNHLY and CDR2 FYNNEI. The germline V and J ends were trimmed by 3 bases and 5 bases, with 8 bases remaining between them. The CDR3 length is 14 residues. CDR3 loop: CASSEVRDNSPLHF. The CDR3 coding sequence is TGTGCCAGCAGTGAGGTCAGGGATAATTCACCCCTCCACTTT.

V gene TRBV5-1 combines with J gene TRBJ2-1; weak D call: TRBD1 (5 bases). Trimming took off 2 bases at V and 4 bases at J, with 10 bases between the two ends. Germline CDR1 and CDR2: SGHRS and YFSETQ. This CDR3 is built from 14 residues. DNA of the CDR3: TGCGCCAGCAGCTTAGCAGGGCTTTACAATGAGCAGTTCTTC. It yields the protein CASSLAGLYNEQFF.

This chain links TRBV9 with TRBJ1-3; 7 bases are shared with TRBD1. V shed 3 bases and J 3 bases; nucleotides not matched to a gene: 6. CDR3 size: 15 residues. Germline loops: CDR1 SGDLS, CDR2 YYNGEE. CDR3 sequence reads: CASSATGFVGNTIYF. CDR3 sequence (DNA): TGTGCCAGCAGCGCGACAGGGTTTGTTGGAAACACCATATATTTT.